The sequence of this T cell receptor (beta chain) was determined in a study of cytomegalovirus exposure and HLA in healthy donors. As for the study in general: Within the Caucasian-associated ancestry cluster were around 81% of the approximately 390 genotyped donors.

Use of 60 Vbeta and 13 Jbeta primers characterized the PCR. Only in-frame clones appear in the TCRdb table, and some are missing; sequencing was by immunoSEQ multiplex PCR. This table has around 150,000 clones, 80% to 90% appearing once. Trimming stripped 0 bases from V and 3 bases from J, with 20 bases between. The length of the CDR3 is 18 residues. Looked up from germline, CDR1 is SNHLY and CDR2 is FYNNEI. Material for sequencing was PBMCs. This clonotype originated in a woman aged 50 to 60 in good health and CMV-seronegative. The chain has TRBV2 and TRBJ1-1, with D possibly being TRBD1 (6 bases). This CDR3 is CASSEALPGGAGDTEAFF. The CDR3, as DNA: TGTGCCAGCAGTGAAGCGCTTCCGGGGGGGGCAGGAGACACTGAAGCTTTCTTT. Full variable domain (remainder filled in from reference TRBV2 and TRBJ1-1): EPEVTQTPSHQVTQMGQEVILRCVPISNHLYFYWYRQILGQKVEFLVSFYNNEISEKSEIFDDQFSVERPDGSNFTLKIRSTKLEDSAMYFCASSEALPGGAGDTEAFFGQGTRLTVV.